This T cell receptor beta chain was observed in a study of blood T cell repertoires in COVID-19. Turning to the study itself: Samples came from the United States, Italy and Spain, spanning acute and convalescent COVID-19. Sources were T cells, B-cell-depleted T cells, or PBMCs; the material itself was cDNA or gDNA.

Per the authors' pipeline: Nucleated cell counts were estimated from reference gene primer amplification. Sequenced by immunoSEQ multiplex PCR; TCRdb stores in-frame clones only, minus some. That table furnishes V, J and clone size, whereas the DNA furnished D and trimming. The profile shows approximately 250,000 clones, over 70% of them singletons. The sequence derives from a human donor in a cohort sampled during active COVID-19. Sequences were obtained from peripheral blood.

The CDR3 DNA reads as TGTGCCAGCAGCTTAGGGGGGGTAGCGGCCCCCTACAATGAGCAGTTCTTC. Residues: CASSLGGVAAPYNEQFF. The rearrangement uses TRBV7-2 and TRBJ2-1, with D perhaps matching TRBD2 (6 bases). Germline-derived CDR1 and CDR2 are SGHTA and FQGNSA. The CDR3 loop spans 17 amino acids. The germline V and J ends were trimmed by 1 base and 2 bases, with 15 bases remaining between them.